The entry below describes one T cell receptor (beta chain). Antigen: not known. The record originates from a study of vaccination and CD4 T cells after COVID-19. Sequence data for DNA of cultured CD4+ T cells were generated by the Oncomine TCR Beta short-read assay. TCRdb analysed the PCR reads with MiXCR anew, one entry per CDR3 protein. The data contain around 13,000 distinct CDR3 sequences, approximately 40% of them singletons. Treatment indicated: roughly ten-day PBMC culture with coronavirus spike peptide pools or control peptides (ViraFEST assay). The CDR3 has 15 residues. V shed 6 bases and J 4 bases; nucleotides not matched to a gene: 9. Germline-derived CDR1 and CDR2 are MNHEY and SVGEGT. Study-level results: Early timepoints after natural infection were not analyzed in these convalescent patients.

This receptor was obtained from a human donor who had recovered from COVID-19. Sequenced material: CD4+ T cells from blood, cultured in vitro. V and J are TRBV6-2 or TRBV6-3 and TRBJ1-2; 9 nucleotides agree with TRBD1. CDR3 nucleotides: TGTGCCAGCAGGAGCTTGGGACAGGGTTCCTATGGCTACACCTTC. It codes for CASRSLGQGSYGYTF.